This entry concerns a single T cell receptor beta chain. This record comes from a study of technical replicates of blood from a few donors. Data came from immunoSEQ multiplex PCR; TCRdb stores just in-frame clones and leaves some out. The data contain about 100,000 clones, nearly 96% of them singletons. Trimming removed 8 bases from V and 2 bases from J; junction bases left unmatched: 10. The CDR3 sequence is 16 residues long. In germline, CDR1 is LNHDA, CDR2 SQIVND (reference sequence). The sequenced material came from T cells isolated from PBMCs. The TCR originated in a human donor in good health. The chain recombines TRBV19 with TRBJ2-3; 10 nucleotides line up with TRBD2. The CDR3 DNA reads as TGTGCCAGTGCTTCGACTAGCGGGTCCTACACAGATACGCAGTATTTT. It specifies CASASTSGSYTDTQYF.